This is a list of T cell receptor beta chains from one sample in a study of CD8+ T cells in alopecia areata. TCRdb keeps only in-frame clones here, not all; method: immunoSEQ multiplex PCR. The sample gives roughly 190,000 clones, roughly 60% of which show up once; about 1.3% is in the top ten. Material: CD4+ T cells sorted from blood, obtained at approximately week 49, from a patient treated with tofacitinib. The receptors here all came from a human donor with alopecia areata. The CDR3 runs from the conserved cysteine through the conserved F or W. D genes are given only for firm matches. The size entry is marked missing in some rows and otherwise reads once, few, many or a size class.

V gene,D gene,J gene,clone size,CDR3 protein,CDR3 DNA
TRBV4-3,NA,TRBJ1-2,NA,CASSQGGPTPNYGYTF,TGCGCCAGCAGCCAAGGAGGGCCTACCCCCAACTATGGCTACACCTTC
TRBV20-1,NA,TRBJ2-5,NA,CSARGRETQYF,TGCAGTGCTAGAGGAAGGGAGACCCAGTACTTC
TRBV5-4,TRBD1,TRBJ2-1,NA,CASSLVGTVSSSYNEQFF,TGTGCCAGCAGCTTGGTCGGGACAGTTTCTAGCTCCTACAATGAGCAGTTCTTC
TRBV10-3,NA,TRBJ2-7,NA,CAISVEGYEQYF,TGTGCCATCAGTGTTGAGGGCTACGAGCAGTACTTC
TRBV15,NA,TRBJ1-5,NA,CATSRVAQPQHF,TGTGCCACCAGCAGAGTGGCGCAGCCCCAGCATTTT
TRBV29-1,NA,TRBJ1-1,few,CSVQGGTEAFF,TGCAGCGTCCAAGGAGGCACTGAAGCTTTCTTT
TRBV6-1,NA,TRBJ1-3,few,CASRREYSGNTIYF,TGTGCCAGCAGACGGGAGTACTCTGGAAACACCATATATTTT
TRBV4-1,TRBD2,TRBJ2-3,few,CASSQEPPSGAPQYF,TGCGCCAGCAGCCAAGAGCCTCCTAGCGGTGCACCGCAGTATTTT
TRBV5-1,NA,TRBJ2-3,NA,CASSGSGSTDTQYF,TGCGCCAGCAGCGGGTCTGGGAGCACAGATACGCAGTATTTT
TRBV11-2,NA,TRBJ2-3,NA,CASRGGGPDTQYF,TGTGCCAGCAGAGGCGGGGGCCCAGATACGCAGTATTTT
TRBV29-1,NA,TRBJ2-7,NA,CSVRGLGVYEQYF,TGCAGCGTTCGTGGGTTGGGGGTCTACGAGCAGTACTTC
TRBV29-1,NA,TRBJ1-2,NA,CSAIGTEYGYTF,TGCAGCGCTATTGGGACGGAGTATGGCTACACCTTC